Sequencing of this TCR beta chain was carried out in a study of cytomegalovirus exposure and HLA in healthy donors. Produced via immunoSEQ multiplex PCR; TCRdb's table is partial and in-frame only. The sample carries 200,000 or so clones, more than 80% recorded once. The sample holds one count of this clone. The germline V and J ends were trimmed by 3 bases and 4 bases, with 16 bases remaining between them. In germline, CDR1 is SGHDN, CDR2 FVKESK. The CDR3 has 16 residues. The chain is built from TRBV14 and TRBJ1-3; D unclear. This TCR came from a man aged 18 to 30 in good health and CMV-seropositive. What was sequenced was PBMCs. The CDR3 nucleotides are TGTGCCAGCAGCCATTGGGCCTCCTTAATCGGAAACACCATATATTTT. Protein sequence: CASSHWASLIGNTIYF.